Listed below are T cell receptor beta chains from one sample, sequenced in a study of T cell repertoires in cytomegalovirus infection. Their antigen targets remain unknown. MiXCR, run by TCRdb on the reads, gives a single entry per CDR3 protein. The sample includes about 700,000 distinct CDR3 sequences, 30% to 35% of them seen just once. The sequences come from cultured PBMCs, collected from culture after CMV antigen stimulation. The origin of the receptors is a human donor in good health (CMV status not recorded). Some clones in this sample may be carry-over from other donors' samples. The conserved cysteine and the conserved F or W are not part of the CDR3 here. The order of the fields is J gene, V gene, CDR3 protein.

TRBJ1-1,TRBV5-1,ASSLAGDMNTEAF
TRBJ2-5,TRBV4-3,ASSPSTSGRGETQY
TRBJ1-6,TRBV12-3/TRBV12-4,ASSSTGVGNSPLH
TRBJ2-3,TRBV7-2,ASSFQAGGTDTQY
TRBJ2-1,TRBV7-2,ASTKTRAYNEQF
TRBJ2-4,TRBV11-1,ASSHPGGRENIQY
TRBJ2-1,TRBV7-2,ASSRSGARGEQF
TRBJ1-1,TRBV7-2,ASSLGAF
TRBJ1-1,TRBV7-2,ASSSSGMITEAF
TRBJ2-1,TRBV20-1,SASTSGRQSEQF
TRBJ1-5,TRBV2,ASLPGGLFQPQH
TRBJ2-1,TRBV11-2,ASSRSFAYNEQF
TRBJ2-7,TRBV7-2,ASSLTLGRSYEQY
TRBJ2-3,TRBV7-2,ASSTDRYTDTQY
TRBJ2-7,TRBV12-3/TRBV12-4,ASSFRIHYEQY
TRBJ1-5,TRBV7-3,ASAPGGLGQPQH
TRBJ2-1,TRBV5-1,ASRFASSGGADEQF
TRBJ1-1,TRBV2,ASSEGTVGGPEAF
TRBJ1-5,TRBV7-2,ASSPIGRVGNQPQH
TRBJ2-7,TRBV7-2,ASSLVGLAGGPIGEQY
TRBJ1-4,TRBV19,ASTTLRGDTNEKLF
TRBJ2-1,TRBV15,ATSREVGTRGRSSYNEQF
TRBJ2-7,TRBV19,ASSIRGGEQY
TRBJ2-1,TRBV12-5,ASGSHLPGTGGPQF
TRBJ2-5,TRBV6-1,ASSSGPPANQETQY
TRBJ2-5,TRBV5-4,ASSLSSAETQY
TRBJ1-5,TRBV27,ASSASRGGQPQH
TRBJ2-1,TRBV6-1,ASSEPGLINEQF
TRBJ2-7,TRBV2,ASKEGGPSYEQY
TRBJ2-3,TRBV7-2,ASSSKTTSGSTDTQY
TRBJ2-1,TRBV7-2,ASSPQGSLNEQF
TRBJ2-3,TRBV12-3/TRBV12-4,ASRRTGGTDTQY
TRBJ1-2,TRBV19,ASSRGFRYGYT
TRBJ1-3,TRBV27,ASRLLQGNTIY
TRBJ2-5,TRBV12-5,ASAQDAWGGRETQY